Detailed here is one T cell receptor beta chain. Its antigen is as yet unknown. Other DNA sequences in the sample encode the same CDR3. This CDR3 is built from 15 residues. Germline CDR1 reads GTSNPN; CDR2 reads SVGIG (reference sequence). V lost 3 bases, J lost 2 bases, and 14 bases lay in between. The sample originates from a study of OX40 agonist ivuxolimab in advanced cancers. Study-wide background: Clinicians treated patients with ivuxolimab, an agonistic anti-OX40 (CD134) antibody. Dose-escalation patients were diagnosed with hepatocellular carcinoma, melanoma, renal cell cancer or head and neck cancer. General study findings and limits: The mean number of expanded clones was higher in CD8+ T cells than in CD4+. Relatively little clonal expansion, among the lowest observed, appeared in partial responders at 0.1-3.0 mg/kg.

Assay: immunoSEQ multiplex PCR; the TCRdb copy retains only in-frame clones and omits some. The sample has roughly 60,000 clones, 65% to 90% seen once. The sequence was obtained from an adult with an advanced solid tumor such as melanoma, head and neck, liver or kidney cancer. This rearrangement joins TRBV30 to TRBJ1-5, with D possibly being TRBD1 (5 bases). Sequenced material: CD4+ or CD8+ T cells sorted from blood, taken in a trial of the OX40 agonist ivuxolimab. The CDR3 DNA reads as TGTGCCTGGAGCGTTCATCTAGGGGGCAATCAGCCCCAGCATTTT. This gives the protein CAWSVHLGGNQPQHF.